This TCR beta chain was sequenced in a study of STAT5B mutations in CD4+ large granular lymphocyte leukemia. Across the whole study: The CDR3 'QG' motif was associated with a particular HLA allele among healthy donors.

Findings and caveats of the study: Patient CD4-sorted repertoires stayed more clonal than healthy ones after leukemic-clone removal. Compared with healthy controls (2/35), patient top clones favored TRBV06 (8/27). No patients shared main leukemic clonotypes, though roughly 23% appeared at low frequency elsewhere.

Remarks on this clone: The target antigen is unknown.

CDR1 is SQVTM, CDR2 ANQGSEA, per germline. The CDR3 is 15 residues long. V was cut by 6 bases and J by 0 bases, with 12 bases left in between. Clones were sequenced by immunoSEQ multiplex PCR, and TCRdb holds only the in-frame ones, with some missing. Here the sample spans about 21,000 clones, about 80% being singletons. J is TRBJ2-6 and V is TRBV29-1; D is unclear. This TCR was sampled from a human donor in good health. Sequenced material: CD4+ T cells from blood buffy coats. The CDR3 DNA reads as TGCAGCGTCGGCACAGCATTCTCTGGGGCCAACGTCCTGACTTTC. This encodes CSVGTAFSGANVLTF.